The 13 T cell receptor beta chains reported below all come from one sample, sequenced in a study of a mutant IDH1 vaccine in newly diagnosed glioma. No antigen has been identified for these receptors. The method was immunoSEQ multiplex PCR; TCRdb's version includes in-frame clones alone and lacks a portion of them. This table has around 60,000 clones, about four fifths appearing once. Time point meaning: week 11, during vaccination. In the vaccine, a single dose held 300 ug of the mutant IDH1 20-mer peptide, along with topical imiquimod. The sample was PBMCs, taken from a glioma patient whose treatment included an IDH1 peptide vaccine. Receptor source: a woman aged 50 to 60 with glioma.

The rearrangement joins TRBV9 to TRBJ1-3; 9 bases align to TRBD1. J was trimmed by 1 base and V by 0 bases; bases with no gene match: 11. The CDR3 covers 19 residues. Germline V gene sequence: CDR1 SGDLS, CDR2 YYNGEE. DNA for the CDR3: TGTGCCAGCAGCGTAGGTGGGGTCGGAGGACAGGGGTCTGGAAACACCATATATTTT. It codes for CASSVGGVGGQGSGNTIYF.

CDR3 amino acids: CASSQQEGRGEKLFF. CDR3 DNA: TGTGCCAGCAGCCAGCAGGAGGGGCGGGGTGAAAAACTGTTTTTT. The genes are TRBV14 and TRBJ1-4, with D perhaps TRBD1 (5 bases). V was shortened by 3 bases and J by 7 bases, with 15 bases between the two germline ends. The germline CDR1 and CDR2 sequences are SGHDN and FVKESK. This CDR3 has 15 residues.

This chain connects TRBV5-6 to TRBJ1-6; the D gene is possibly TRBD1 (5 bases). CDR1 and CDR2 (germline): SGHDT, YYEEEE. This CDR3 is built from 12 residues. V lost 1 base, J lost 13 bases, and 9 bases lay in between. The CDR3 DNA sequence: TGTGCCAGCAGCTTGTCTGGGGGGCCCCTCCACTTT. The encoded protein is CASSLSGGPLHF.

The CDR3 spells CASQEDRALDEQFF. The DNA of the CDR3 is TGTGCCAGCCAGGAGGACAGGGCCCTGGATGAGCAGTTCTTC. The chain is built from TRBV18 and TRBJ2-1; 8 bases line up with TRBD1. The CDR3 runs 14 residues. V trimming: 8 bases; J trimming: 8 bases; junction bases outside the gene matches: 11. Per germline, CDR1 KGHSH and CDR2 LQKENI.

The chain links TRBV13 to TRBJ1-6, with a tentative D call TRBD1 (6 bases). This CDR3 region has 15 residues. The V end was cut by 3 bases, the J end by 3 bases, with 9 bases between. From germline, CDR1 is PRHDT and CDR2 FYEKMQ (reference sequence). The chain's CDR3 is CASSFSRGYNSPLHF. The CDR3 DNA sequence: TGTGCCAGCAGCTTCTCCAGGGGCTATAATTCACCCCTCCACTTT.

This chain links TRBV30 with TRBJ1-6; D may be TRBD1 (5 bases). The CDR3 runs to 16 residues. V was cut by 1 base and J by 3 bases, with 13 bases left in between. Per the germline V gene, CDR1 is GTSNPN and CDR2 is SVGIG (reference sequence). As DNA, the CDR3 is TGTGCCTGGAGTGAGGTCAGGGTCTTCTATAATTCACCCCTCCACTTT. Its translation: CAWSEVRVFYNSPLHF.

V usage is TRBV4-2 and J usage is TRBJ2-1; 12 bases are a match to TRBD2. In germline, CDR1 is LGHNA, CDR2 YNFKEQ. This CDR3 region has 15 residues. V lost 2 bases to trimming and J lost 5 bases; unmatched junction nucleotides: 1. The CDR3 sequence: CASSQLAGGNNEQFF. DNA for the CDR3: TGTGCCAGCAGCCAACTAGCGGGGGGGAACAATGAGCAGTTCTTC.

This clone came up once. CDR3 loop: CASGPGGNQPQHF. CDR3 in DNA: TGTGCTAGTGGTCCAGGGGGCAATCAGCCCCAGCATTTT. The chain couples TRBV12-5 to TRBJ1-5, with D possibly being TRBD1 (6 bases). The CDR3 has 13 residues. The V gene's germline CDR1 is LGHNT and CDR2 FRNRAP. Trimming removed 5 bases at V and 2 bases at J, with 7 bases between.

The rearrangement uses TRBV15 and TRBJ2-1; no clear D. V was shortened by 5 bases and J by 2 bases, with 7 bases between the two germline ends. CDR1 is LNHNV, CDR2 YYDKDF, per germline (reference sequence). The CDR3 loop spans 13 amino acids. The CDR3, as DNA: TGTGCCACCAGCCCCGCGGCCTACAATGAGCAGTTCTTC. Residues: CATSPAAYNEQFF.

The chain is built from TRBV19 and TRBJ1-4; TRBD1 matches at 10 bases. This CDR3 spans 13 amino acids. In germline, CDR1 is LNHDA, CDR2 SQIVND (reference sequence). Unmatched junction bases numbered 7, after V lost 7 bases and J lost 11 bases. The CDR3 spells CASMGTGVAKLFF. CDR3 sequence (DNA): TGTGCCAGTATGGGGACAGGGGTGGCCAAACTGTTTTTT.

The chain joins TRBV18 to TRBJ1-6; D is ambiguous. The CDR3 is 12 residues long. The germline CDR1 and CDR2 sequences are KGHSH and LQKENI. The V gene lost 4 bases and the J gene lost 8 bases, with 6 bases spanning the gap. The CDR3 nucleotides are TGTGCCAGCTCACGTCGGGATTCACCCCTCCACTTT. Amino acids: CASSRRDSPLHF.

The V call is TRBV7-8, the J call TRBJ1-1, with a tentative D call TRBD1 (5 bases). The germline V gene has CDR1 SGHVS and CDR2 FQNEAQ. The CDR3 runs to 14 residues. V lost 6 bases to trimming and J lost 0 bases, with 11 bases between them. The CDR3, as DNA: TGTGCCAGCAGGCAGGGCCGGATGAACACTGAAGCTTTCTTT. It codes for CASRQGRMNTEAFF.

As DNA, the CDR3 is TGCGCCAGCAGTCTGGGTATGGGGACAGGGTCACAAGAGACCCAGTACTTC. Encoded protein: CASSLGMGTGSQETQYF. The chain has TRBV4-1 and TRBJ2-5, with 9 nucleotides matching TRBD1. V lost 6 bases to trimming and J lost 2 bases; unmatched junction nucleotides: 13. CDR1 and CDR2 (germline): MGHRA, YSYEKL. The CDR3 consists of 17 residues.